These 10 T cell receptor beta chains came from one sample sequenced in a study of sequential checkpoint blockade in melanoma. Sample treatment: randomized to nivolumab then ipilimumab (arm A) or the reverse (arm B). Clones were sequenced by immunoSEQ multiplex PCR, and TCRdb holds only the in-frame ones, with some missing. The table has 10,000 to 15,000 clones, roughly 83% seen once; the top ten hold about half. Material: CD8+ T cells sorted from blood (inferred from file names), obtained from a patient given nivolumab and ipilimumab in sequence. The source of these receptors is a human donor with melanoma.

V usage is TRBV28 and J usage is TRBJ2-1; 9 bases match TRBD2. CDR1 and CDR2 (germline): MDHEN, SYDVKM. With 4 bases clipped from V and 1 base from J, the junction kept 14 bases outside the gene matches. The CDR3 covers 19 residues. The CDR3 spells CASSSARGPSGVSYNEQFF. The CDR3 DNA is TGTGCCAGCAGTTCCGCGAGAGGGCCTAGCGGGGTTTCCTACAATGAGCAGTTCTTC.

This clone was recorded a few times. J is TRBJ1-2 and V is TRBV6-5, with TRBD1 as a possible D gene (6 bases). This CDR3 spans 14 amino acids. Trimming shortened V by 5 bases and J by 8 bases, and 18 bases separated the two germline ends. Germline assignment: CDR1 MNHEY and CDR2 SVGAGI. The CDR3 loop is CASSEGAGGWGYTF. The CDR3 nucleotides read TGTGCCAGCAGTGAAGGTGCTGGGGGCTGGGGCTACACCTTC.

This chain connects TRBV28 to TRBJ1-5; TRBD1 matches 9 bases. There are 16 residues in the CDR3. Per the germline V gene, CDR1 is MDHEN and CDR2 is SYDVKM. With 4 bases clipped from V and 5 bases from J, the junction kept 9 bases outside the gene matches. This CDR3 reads CASSSLRDRVYQPQHF. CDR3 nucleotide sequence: TGTGCCAGCAGTTCACTCCGGGACAGGGTATATCAGCCCCAGCATTTT.

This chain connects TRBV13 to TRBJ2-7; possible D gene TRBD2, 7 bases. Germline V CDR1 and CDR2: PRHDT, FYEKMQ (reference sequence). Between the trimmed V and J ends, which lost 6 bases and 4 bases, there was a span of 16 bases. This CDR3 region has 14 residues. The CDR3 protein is CASSLRGPGYEQYF. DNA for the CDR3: TGTGCCAGCAGTTTGCGGGGGCCAGGTTACGAGCAGTACTTC.

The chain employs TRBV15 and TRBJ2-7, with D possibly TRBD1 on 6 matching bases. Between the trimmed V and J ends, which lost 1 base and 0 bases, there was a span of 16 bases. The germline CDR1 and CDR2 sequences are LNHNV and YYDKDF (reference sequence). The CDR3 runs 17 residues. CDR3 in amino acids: CATSRGSITGYSYEQYF. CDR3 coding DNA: TGTGCCACCAGCAGAGGATCCATCACAGGGTACTCCTACGAGCAGTACTTC.

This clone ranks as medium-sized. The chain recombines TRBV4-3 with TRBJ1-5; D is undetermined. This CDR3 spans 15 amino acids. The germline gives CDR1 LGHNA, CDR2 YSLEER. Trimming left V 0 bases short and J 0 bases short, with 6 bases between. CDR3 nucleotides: TGCGCCAGCAGCCAAGAGAGACATAGCAATCAGCCCCAGCATTTT. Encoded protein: CASSQERHSNQPQHF.

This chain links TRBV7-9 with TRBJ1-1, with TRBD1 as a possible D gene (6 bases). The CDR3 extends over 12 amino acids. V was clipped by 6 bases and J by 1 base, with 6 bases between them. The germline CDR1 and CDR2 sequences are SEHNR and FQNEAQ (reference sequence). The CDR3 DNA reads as TGTGCCAGCAGACAGGGGAACACTGAAGCTTTCTTT. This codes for CASRQGNTEAFF.

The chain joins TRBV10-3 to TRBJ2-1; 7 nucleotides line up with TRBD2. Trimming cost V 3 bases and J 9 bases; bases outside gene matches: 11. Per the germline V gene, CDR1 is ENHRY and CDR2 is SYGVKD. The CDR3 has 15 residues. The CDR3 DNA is TGTGCCATCAGTGACGGTGCGGGGGTTAACGGTGAGCAGTTCTTC. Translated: CAISDGAGVNGEQFF.

The CDR3 sequence is CASSTGVGYYEQYF. CDR3 nucleotide sequence: TGTGCCAGCAGCACAGGGGTTGGCTACTACGAGCAGTACTTC. V and J are TRBV11-2 and TRBJ2-7, with TRBD1 identical over 7 bases. V shed 5 bases and J 3 bases; nucleotides not matched to a gene: 7. The CDR3 covers 14 residues. Germline lookup yields CDR1 SGHAT and CDR2 FQNNGV.

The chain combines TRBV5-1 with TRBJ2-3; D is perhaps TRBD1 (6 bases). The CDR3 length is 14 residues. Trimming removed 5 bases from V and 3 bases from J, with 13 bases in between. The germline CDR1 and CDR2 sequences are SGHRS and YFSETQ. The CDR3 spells CASSSNQGTDTQYF. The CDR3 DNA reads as TGCGCCAGCAGTTCTAATCAGGGGACAGATACGCAGTATTTT.